The source of this TCR beta chain is a study of memory CD4+ T cells and cytomegalovirus serostatus. The CDR3 is 19 residues long. The J segment lost 5 bases and the V segment lost 2 bases, leaving 18 bases of the junction unmatched. Germline CDR1 and CDR2: SGHTA and FQGNSA. Single viable CD3+CD4+CD8-CD45RO+ cells were sorted as the memory CD4+ T cells. The data were produced by immunoSEQ multiplex PCR, yet TCRdb's version contains in-frame clones alone and is incomplete. The sample has roughly 50,000 clones; approximately 81% are singletons. The sequenced sample consisted of memory CD4+ T cells from blood. The rearrangement joins TRBV7-2 to TRBJ2-5; 9 bases fit TRBD2. The origin of this receptor is an adult in good health and CMV-seronegative. Some clones in this sample may be carry-over from other donors' samples. CDR3 amino acids: CASSLWALSTSGSGETQYF. DNA for the CDR3: TGTGCCAGCAGCTTATGGGCCCTCTCGACTAGCGGATCAGGGGAGACCCAGTACTTC.